The entry below gives a single TCR beta chain sequence along with its context. Trimming at V came to 2 bases and at J to 2 bases, leaving 5 bases not matched to a gene. Germline V gives CDR1 KGHDR, CDR2 SFDVKD. This CDR3 region has 17 residues. The data are from a study of blood T cell repertoires in COVID-19. Profiled with immunoSEQ multiplex PCR; TCRdb holds only in-frame clones, not every one. Seen here are 25,000 to 35,000 clones, 85% to 95% observed once, and the top ten hold approximately 0.84%. This clonotype was sampled from a woman aged 70-85 years with COVID-19, enrolled during active disease. The sequenced sample was peripheral blood. This sequence joins TRBV24-1 and TRBJ1-5; 10 bases line up with TRBD1. This chain's CDR3 is CATSDWGQGIGNQPQHF. The CDR3 DNA is TGTGCCACCAGTGATTGGGGACAGGGGATCGGCAATCAGCCCCAGCATTTT.